The 23 T cell receptor beta chains presented below share a single source sample, sequenced in a study of shared clonotypes between healthy human individuals. Method: immunoSEQ multiplex PCR; TCRdb's copy keeps in-frame clones and lacks some. The data hold hundreds of thousands of clones, with roughly 98% observed a single time. CD45RO-negative cells were positively selected for CCR7, leaving out terminally differentiated effector memory CD45RA+ cells. Sample: naive CD8+ T cells sorted from blood. The origin of the receptors is a man aged 30 to 39 in good health.

Notes on this clone: Other DNA variants within this sample encode the same CDR3. J is TRBJ1-2 and V is TRBV9; D call uncertain. Germline CDR1 reads SGDLS; CDR2 reads YYNGEE. The V and J ends lost 3 bases and 4 bases respectively, with 7 bases between them. The length of the CDR3 is 12 residues. CDR3: CASSAGVYGYTF. In DNA form, the CDR3 reads TGTGCCAGCAGCGCCGGAGTCTATGGCTACACCTTC.

The chain has TRBV6-5 and TRBJ1-1; a possible D gene is TRBD1 (5 bases). This CDR3 region has 14 residues. V gave up 2 bases and J gave up 4 bases, with 11 bases separating them. The germline V gene encodes CDR1 MNHEY and CDR2 SVGAGI. CDR3 in DNA: TGTGCCAGCAGTTACAGGGGAGGAGGCACTGAAGCTTTCTTT. As protein: CASSYRGGGTEAFF.

The chain is built from TRBV6-5 and TRBJ2-7; 7 positions agree with TRBD2. The CDR3 runs 14 residues. The V gene end was trimmed by 3 bases and the J gene end by 5 bases; junction bases not matched to a gene: 7. CDR1 is MNHEY, CDR2 SVGAGI, per germline. CDR3 sequence: CASSYGAGADEQYF. CDR3 DNA: TGTGCCAGCAGTTATGGTGCGGGAGCCGACGAGCAGTACTTC.

This clone was picked up one time. This rearrangement joins TRBV6-6 to TRBJ2-7, with D possibly being TRBD1 (5 bases). Germline V CDR1 and CDR2: MNHNY, SVGAGI (reference sequence). This CDR3 has 16 amino acids. The V gene lost 3 bases and the J gene lost 6 bases, with 21 bases spanning the gap. The CDR3 coding sequence is TGTGCCAGCAGTTATTGCCGGCAGGGTGGACACTGCGAGCAGTACTTC. It encodes CASSYCRQGGHCEQYF.

This clone was observed a single time. This sequence joins TRBV19 and TRBJ2-7; TRBD2 matches 9 bases. The CDR3 spans 15 residues. In germline, CDR1 is LNHDA, CDR2 SQIVND (reference sequence). V dropped 3 bases and J dropped 2; count of bases not matched to a gene: 5. CDR3 in amino acids: CASSIVAGGTYEQYF. The CDR3, as DNA: TGTGCCAGTAGTATTGTCGCGGGAGGGACCTACGAGCAGTACTTC.

This clone was picked up one time. J is TRBJ2-7 and V is TRBV7-2; D remains ambiguous. The CDR3 is made up of 12 amino acids. CDR1 SGHTA and CDR2 FQGNSA come from the germline V gene. Trimming pared 0 bases from V and 5 bases from J, leaving 5 bases between. The CDR3 spells CASSLAFNEQYF. The CDR3 region has the DNA TGTGCCAGCAGCTTAGCTTTCAACGAGCAGTACTTC.

The V gene is TRBV29-1, the J gene TRBJ2-5; 11 bases map to TRBD2. There are 14 residues in the CDR3. V shed 6 bases and J 3 bases; nucleotides not matched to a gene: 6. Per the germline V gene, CDR1 is SQVTM and CDR2 is ANQGSEA. CDR3 region: CSVSTGLAEETQYF. The DNA of the CDR3 is TGCAGCGTCAGTACGGGACTAGCGGAAGAGACCCAGTACTTC. Together with reference TRBV29-1 and TRBJ2-5, the CDR3 gives the full variable domain: SAVISQKPSRDICQRGTSLTIQCQVDSQVTMMFWYRQQPGQSLTLIATANQGSEATYESGFVIDKFPISRPNLTFSTLTVSNMSPEDSSIYLCSVSTGLAEETQYFGPGTRLLVL.

CDR3 amino acids: CASSNSGIYDVQYF. The CDR3 nucleotides are TGTGCCAGCAGTAATAGCGGTATCTACGATGTGCAGTACTTC. The chain joins TRBV27 to TRBJ2-7; a possible D gene is TRBD2 (6 bases). The CDR3 totals 14 residues. V was pared by 5 bases and J by 9 bases, with 20 bases between. The germline CDR1 and CDR2 sequences are MNHEY and SMNVEV (reference sequence).

The V gene is TRBV6-5, the J gene TRBJ1-2; D gene uncertain. The CDR3 contains 12 residues. Germline V gene sequence: CDR1 MNHEY, CDR2 SVGAGI. Trimming stripped 8 bases from V and 7 bases from J, with 14 bases between. The CDR3 DNA is TGTGCCAGCGCACGTGGGATGGGTGGCTACACCTTC. This sequence encodes CASARGMGGYTF.

This chain uses TRBV7-8 with TRBJ2-5; D call uncertain. The CDR3 totals 15 residues. Germline lookup yields CDR1 SGHVS and CDR2 FQNEAQ. V was pared by 6 bases and J by 3 bases, with 17 bases between. CDR3 bases: TGTGCCAGCAGATCCCTTGGGCGTAGGGAAGAGACCCAGTACTTC. It is translated as CASRSLGRREETQYF. Together with reference TRBV7-8 and TRBJ2-5, the CDR3 gives the full variable domain: GAGVSQSPRYKVAKRGQDVALRCDPISGHVSLFWYQQALGQGPEFLTYFQNEAQLDKSGLPSDRFFAERPEGSVSTLKIQRTQQEDSAVYLCASRSLGRREETQYFGPGTRLLVL.

V and J are TRBV11-2 and TRBJ2-2; tentative D call: TRBD2 (5 bases). The CDR3 runs to 16 residues. Trimming removed 6 bases from V and 5 bases from J, with 19 bases in between. CDR1 is SGHAT, CDR2 FQNNGV, per germline. CDR3 region: CASRPIGGRGTGELFF. DNA of the CDR3: TGTGCCAGCAGGCCCATCGGCGGACGCGGGACCGGGGAGCTGTTTTTT.

This clone appeared a single time. V gene TRBV7-6 combines with J gene TRBJ2-3; D perhaps matches TRBD2 (6 bases). This CDR3 spans 17 amino acids. Germline CDR1 reads SGHVS; CDR2 reads FNYEAQ. The V and J ends lost 0 bases and 3 bases respectively, with 16 bases between them. The CDR3 spells CASSLAGSSAVTDTQYF. CDR3 coding DNA: TGTGCCAGCAGCTTAGCGGGATCTAGCGCGGTTACAGATACGCAGTATTTT.

The chain employs TRBV7-9 and TRBJ2-1; 9 bases agree with TRBD2. The CDR3 extends over 17 amino acids. Germline values: CDR1 SEHNR, CDR2 FQNEAQ (reference sequence). Trimming cost V 1 base and J 7 bases; bases outside gene matches: 11. The CDR3 DNA reads TGTGCCAGCAGCTTAGACTTAGCGGGAGCCCTTGGGAATGAGCAGTTCTTC. Amino acids: CASSLDLAGALGNEQFF.

The gene calls are TRBV5-1 and TRBJ2-1; 10 bases fit TRBD2. Trimming at V came to 0 bases and at J to 8 bases, leaving 11 bases not matched to a gene. CDR1 and CDR2 (germline): SGHRS, YFSETQ. The CDR3 sequence is 17 residues long. In nucleotides, the CDR3 is TGCGCCAGCAGCTTGGGCCTAGCGGGAGTGGGCGGGTATGAGCAGTTCTTC. This gives the protein CASSLGLAGVGGYEQFF.

The count of this clone is one. The chain has TRBV7-6 and TRBJ2-4, with 9 bases fitting TRBD1. This CDR3 is 15 amino acids long. With V trimmed by 2 bases and J by 7 bases, 6 bases remained unmatched. Germline CDR1 is SGHVS and CDR2 is FNYEAQ. The CDR3, as DNA: TGTGCCAGCAGCTTATCCGGGACAGGGCGGAACATTCAGTACTTC. This gives the protein CASSLSGTGRNIQYF.

The chain links TRBV27 to TRBJ1-4; possibly TRBD1 for D (6 bases). Looked up from germline, CDR1 is MNHEY and CDR2 is SMNVEV (reference sequence). The V and J ends lost 10 bases and 3 bases respectively, with 18 bases between them. CDR3 size: 15 residues. CDR3 sequence reads: CATSIQGQSNEKLFF. The CDR3, as DNA: TGTGCCACCTCCATACAGGGCCAATCTAATGAAAAACTGTTTTTT.

The V gene is TRBV9, the J gene TRBJ2-7; D could derive from TRBD1 or TRBD2 (6 bases each). The CDR3 consists of 14 residues. The germline CDR1 and CDR2 sequences are SGDLS and YYNGEE. V was shortened by 4 bases and J by 5 bases, with 16 bases between the two germline ends. CDR3 DNA sequence: TGTGCCAGCAGCCTACTAGGGGGAGGAGACGAGCAGTACTTC. Translated, it gives CASSLLGGGDEQYF.

The V and J genes are TRBV5-1 and TRBJ2-5; D ambiguous. Germline V lookup: CDR1 SGHRS, CDR2 YFSETQ. The V gene lost 0 bases and the J gene lost 1 base, with 4 bases spanning the gap. The CDR3 is made up of 13 amino acids. The CDR3 region is CASSLEPQETQYF. CDR3 sequence (DNA): TGCGCCAGCAGCTTGGAGCCCCAAGAGACCCAGTACTTC. The whole variable domain, filled in from reference TRBV5-1 and TRBJ2-5, reads KAGVTQTPRYLIKTRGQQVTLSCSPISGHRSVSWYQQTPGQGLQFLFEYFSETQRNKGNFPGRFSGRQFSNSRSEMNVSTLELGDSALYLCASSLEPQETQYFGPGTRLLVL.

The chain carries TRBV30 and TRBJ2-7; no definite D call. This CDR3 region has 11 residues. V gave up 1 base and J gave up 3 bases, with 4 bases separating them. Germline lookup yields CDR1 GTSNPN and CDR2 SVGIG (reference sequence). The CDR3 region has the DNA TGTGCCTGGAGTGCTGACTACGAGCAGTACTTC. Protein product: CAWSADYEQYF.

The J gene is TRBJ2-7, the V gene TRBV5-4; D perhaps matches TRBD1 (6 bases). The germline gives CDR1 SGHNT, CDR2 YYREEE (reference sequence). The V end was cut by 2 bases, the J end by 1 base, with 7 bases between. The CDR3 sequence is 13 residues long. CDR3 nucleotide sequence: TGTGCCAGCAGCTTAGGACAGTCCTACGAGCAGTACTTC. Translation: CASSLGQSYEQYF.

The V call is TRBV4-3, the J call TRBJ2-1; 9 nucleotides align to TRBD1. The CDR3 runs 14 residues. V shed 8 bases, J shed 5 bases, and the junction held 7 bases outside the gene matches. Germline lookup yields CDR1 LGHNA and CDR2 YSLEER. The CDR3 DNA is TGCGCCAGCTCCTTGGACAGGGGAGACAATGAGCAGTTCTTC. Protein product: CASSLDRGDNEQFF.

The chain uses TRBV5-4 and TRBJ2-7; D not certain. Between the trimmed V and J ends, which lost 4 bases and 3 bases, there was a span of 8 bases. Germline V gene data show CDR1 as SGHNT and CDR2 as YYREEE (reference sequence). The CDR3 runs to 12 residues. The CDR3 nucleotides read TGTGCCAGCAGCCCCAGCGACTACGAGCAGTACTTC. It specifies CASSPSDYEQYF.

The rearrangement uses TRBV10-3 and TRBJ2-1; 13 bases match TRBD2. Germline V gene sequence: CDR1 ENHRY, CDR2 SYGVKD. The CDR3 extends over 16 amino acids. Losses at the gene ends were 2 bases for V and 9 bases for J; bases not matched to a gene: 7. CDR3 nucleotide sequence: TGTGCCATCAGTGAGGATACTAGCGGGAGGGCCCTTGAGCAGTTCTTC. Translated: CAISEDTSGRALEQFF.